This record looks at one T cell receptor beta chain sequence and its context. TCRdb called the 5' RACE reads again in MiXCR, with one record for every CDR3 protein. The repertoire includes some 190,000 distinct CDR3 sequences, 18% of them detected once, and 2% to 3% sits in the top ten. This specimen comes from a study of T-cell memory formation after mild COVID-19. Trimming left V 3 bases short and J 4 bases short, with 9 bases between. Germline CDR1 LGHDT, CDR2 YNNKEL (reference sequence). The CDR3 has 13 amino acids. V usage is TRBV3-1 and J usage is TRBJ2-5, with D tentatively TRBD2 (6 bases). The sequenced material came from PBMCs or a T cell subset sorted from them (not recorded which). The TCR comes from an adult woman who had mild COVID-19 (a few samples of this study predate the infection). Cell type and time point are not known. DNA of the CDR3: TGTGCCAGCAGCCATCTGGGGGGAGAGACCCAGTACTTC. This translates into CASSHLGGETQYF.